The T cell receptor (beta chain) described here comes from a study of T cells in Graves' hyperthyroidism and ophthalmopathy. Note on this clonotype: The antigen is not known.

RNA transcripts were the template for amplifying TCR beta CDR3 regions. A first-round RT-PCR of the TCR CDR3 used the HTBI primer set. TCRdb analysed the multiplex PCR reads with MiXCR anew, one entry per CDR3 protein. Here the sample spans some 500,000 distinct CDR3 sequences, around a quarter being singletons. Germline CDR1 MNHEY, CDR2 SMNVEV (reference sequence). CDR3 length: 15 amino acids. J lost 7 bases, V lost 4 bases, and 12 bases had no gene match. General observations from the study: The model's output predicted ophthalmopathy at a median of 6.5 months prior to onset.

Diagnosing involved the use of clinical symptoms, serum thyroxine and TRAb, thyroid ultrasound and orbital computed tomography. The source is a woman aged 25 to 45 with Graves' ophthalmopathy. The sample consisted of blood. This chain connects TRBV27 to TRBJ1-2, with 7 bases that match TRBD1. CDR3 amino acids: CASSYRGGSIGGYTF. The CDR3 bases are TGTGCCAGCAGTTACAGGGGAGGGAGTATCGGTGGCTACACCTTC.